The source of this T cell receptor (beta chain) is a study of regulatory T cells in long-lasting Graves disease. Building the TCR beta libraries relied on iRepertoire HTBI primers, and CDR3 regions underwent Arm-PCR. TCRdb analysed the multiplex PCR reads with MiXCR anew, one entry per CDR3 protein. The table shows about 220,000 distinct CDR3 sequences, with roughly a fifth occurring only once. This clonotype came up many times. Trimming left V 1 base short and J 2 bases short, with 14 bases between. This CDR3 has 15 residues. The V gene's germline CDR1 is DFQATT and CDR2 SNEGSKA (reference sequence). The time point denotes: newly diagnosed GD, antithyroid drugs for less than 3 months. RNA extracted from PBMCs served as the sequencing template. This sample was shared with a second study, whose subject was T cells in Graves' hyperthyroidism and ophthalmopathy.

The V and J genes are TRBV20-1 and TRBJ2-5, with D possibly being TRBD2 (6 bases). The source is a woman aged 25 to 39 with Graves disease. The sequenced sample was peripheral blood mononuclear cells (PBMCs), obtained at new diagnosis, from a patient treated with antithyroid drugs. The CDR3 sequence is CSARGGEGPQETQYF. CDR3 DNA: TGCAGTGCTAGAGGCGGGGAAGGCCCACAAGAGACCCAGTACTTC.